The 21 T cell receptor beta chains below all came from one sample that was sequenced in a study of T cells after yellow fever vaccination. TCRdb used MiXCR to reprocess the 5' RACE reads, holding one entry per CDR3 protein. This table holds 96,000 or so distinct CDR3 sequences, 8% to 10% found once. Sequencing used CD8+ T cells not binding an NS4B(214-222) dextramer, sorted from PBMCs, obtained approximately 16 days after the first yellow fever vaccination. These receptors were taken from a man aged 18 to 30 who received the YFV17D yellow fever vaccine.

This chain links TRBV28 with TRBJ2-1; tentative D call: TRBD2 (6 bases). This CDR3 is built from 18 residues. The V end was cut by 6 bases, the J end by 1 base, with 22 bases between. The germline CDR1 and CDR2 sequences are MDHEN and SYDVKM. Written as DNA, the CDR3 is TGTGCCAGCAGCCCCGGGCGCGGGGTGCGACTATCCTACAATGAGCAGTTCTTC. It yields the protein CASSPGRGVRLSYNEQFF.

About this clonotype itself: Since a much larger clone is just one base distant, this may be a read error. The chain employs TRBV3-1 and TRBJ2-1, with D perhaps matching TRBD1 (6 bases). The ends were cut back, 7 bases at V and 7 bases at J, with 20 bases in the middle. From germline, CDR1 is LGHDT and CDR2 YNNKEL (reference sequence). The CDR3 consists of 15 residues. In DNA form, the CDR3 reads TGTGCCAGCACCCCATCAGCGACAGGTGGGAATGAGCAGTTCTTC. It specifies CASTPSATGGNEQFF.

This clonotype was picked up a small number of times. The J gene is TRBJ1-1, the V gene TRBV5-1; D remains ambiguous. The CDR3 totals 15 residues. Trimming cost V 1 base and J 1 base, with 11 bases left between them. Germline CDR1 SGHRS, CDR2 YFSETQ. CDR3 residues: CASSLFGEKNTEAFF. CDR3 DNA: TGCGCCAGCAGCTTGTTTGGGGAGAAGAACACTGAAGCTTTCTTT. Full variable domain (rest looked up from reference TRBV5-1 and TRBJ1-1): KAGVTQTPRYLIKTRGQQVTLSCSPISGHRSVSWYQQTPGQGLQFLFEYFSETQRNKGNFPGRFSGRQFSNSRSEMNVSTLELGDSALYLCASSLFGEKNTEAFFGQGTRLTVV.

The rearrangement joins TRBV4-2 to TRBJ2-6; maybe TRBD1 (6 bases). This CDR3 has 16 amino acids. Germline V gene lookup returns CDR1 LGHNA and CDR2 YNFKEQ. Trimming cost V 0 bases and J 3 bases, with 9 bases left between them. The CDR3 loop reads CASSQEWGRGANVLTF. The CDR3 region has the DNA TGTGCCAGCAGCCAAGAATGGGGGCGTGGGGCCAACGTCCTGACTTTC.

This clonotype was found a few times. This rearrangement joins TRBV4-1 to TRBJ1-5; unclear D gene. The CDR3 is 14 amino acids. Germline V CDR1 and CDR2: MGHRA, YSYEKL. The ends were cut back, 0 bases at V and 7 bases at J, with 10 bases in the middle. The CDR3 reads CASSQELLRQPQHF. The CDR3 DNA is TGCGCCAGCAGCCAAGAGCTGTTGAGGCAGCCCCAGCATTTT.

The chain recombines TRBV7-6 with TRBJ2-1, with D unresolved. Germline CDR1 SGHVS, CDR2 FNYEAQ. The CDR3 is made up of 19 amino acids. V lost 4 bases, J lost 0 bases, and 22 bases lay in between. CDR3 DNA: TGTGCCAGCAGCTCCCCGACTGTCCAATATAGGAGCTCCTACAATGAGCAGTTCTTC. Amino acids: CASSSPTVQYRSSYNEQFF. Combining the CDR3 with reference TRBV7-6 and TRBJ2-1 gives the whole variable domain GAGVSQSPRYKVTKRGQDVALRCDPISGHVSLYWYRQALGQGPEFLTYFNYEAQQDKSGLPNDRFSAERPEGSISTLTIQRTEQRDSAMYRCASSSPTVQYRSSYNEQFFGPGTRLTVL.

This clonotype was seen repeatedly, ten times or more. CDR3 sequence (DNA): TGTGCCAGCAGTATAGGGAGTCCCCTCCACTTT. It specifies CASSIGSPLHF. V and J are TRBV12-3 or TRBV12-4 and TRBJ1-6; D uncertain. CDR3 size: 11 residues. Trimming shortened V by 5 bases and J by 13 bases, and 9 bases separated the two germline ends.

CDR3 in amino acids: CASSLSRVGELFF. The CDR3 DNA follows: TGTGCCAGCAGCTTGAGTCGGGTCGGGGAGCTGTTTTTT. This sequence joins TRBV7-9 and TRBJ2-2, with D unclear. Trimming took 3 bases from V and 7 from J, leaving 9 bases between them. This CDR3 comprises 13 residues. Germline V gives CDR1 SEHNR, CDR2 FQNEAQ (reference sequence).

The V gene is TRBV4-3, the J gene TRBJ2-7; 8 bases line up with TRBD2. The CDR3 is made up of 16 amino acids. V shed 0 bases, J shed 3 bases, and the junction held 7 bases outside the gene matches. Germline-derived CDR1 and CDR2 are LGHNA and YSLEER. CDR3 amino acids: CASSQDRGGIRYEQYF. The CDR3 region has the DNA TGCGCCAGCAGCCAAGATCGCGGGGGGATCCGCTACGAGCAGTACTTC.

The chain is built from TRBV10-2 and TRBJ1-2; D perhaps matches TRBD1 (5 bases). Trimming shortened V by 7 bases and J by 6 bases, and 18 bases separated the two germline ends. The CDR3 is 14 amino acids. Germline loops: CDR1 WSHSY, CDR2 SAAADI. The CDR3 reads CASKGAGINDGYTF. The CDR3 DNA is TGCGCCAGCAAAGGGGCAGGGATAAACGATGGCTACACCTTC.

This clonotype was counted between two and nine times. V gene TRBV11-2 combines with J gene TRBJ2-7, with 10 positions matching TRBD2. The CDR3 has 17 residues. CDR1 SGHAT and CDR2 FQNNGV come from the germline V gene. V lost 0 bases to trimming and J lost 3 bases; unmatched junction nucleotides: 8. CDR3 loop: CASSLDGGTSEIYEQYF. The CDR3 DNA reads as TGTGCCAGCAGCTTAGATGGGGGGACTAGCGAGATCTACGAGCAGTACTTC.

Turning to this clonotype: One base away lies a much larger clone, so this may be a sequencing read error. The chain joins TRBV20-1 to TRBJ2-1, with TRBD2 matching 7 bases. The CDR3 has 15 residues. Germline V gene lookup returns CDR1 DFQATT and CDR2 SNEGSKA (reference sequence). CDR3 in DNA: TGCAATGTAACCCCTGACGGGGGGACGGGAAATGAGCAGTTCTTC. Translating it yields CNVTPDGGTGNEQFF.

The J gene is TRBJ1-5, the V gene TRBV4-3, with D possibly being TRBD1 (6 bases). Germline-derived CDR1 and CDR2 are LGHNA and YSLEER. The length of the CDR3 is 14 residues. V lost 0 bases, J lost 10 bases, and 13 bases lay in between. CDR3 coding DNA: TGCGCCAGCAGCCAAGACCGGTGGGGGGGCCCCCAGCATTTT. This translates into CASSQDRWGGPQHF.

The chain is built from TRBV20-1 and TRBJ1-2, with TRBD1 matching 8 bases. The germline CDR1 and CDR2 sequences are DFQATT and SNEGSKA (reference sequence). CDR3 length: 14 residues. V shed 3 bases and J 8 bases; nucleotides not matched to a gene: 11. CDR3 loop: CSARPTGALWGYTF. In nucleotides, the CDR3 is TGCAGTGCTAGGCCGACAGGGGCTCTATGGGGCTACACCTTC.

This clonotype was observed a handful of times. This chain uses TRBV19 with TRBJ1-5; a weak D match, TRBD1 (6 bases). CDR3 length equals 12 residues. Germline values: CDR1 LNHDA, CDR2 SQIVND (reference sequence). V lost 5 bases, J lost 6 bases, and 8 bases lay in between. The DNA for the CDR3 is TGTGCCAGTAGTGTCAGGGGTCAGCCCCAGCATTTT. It encodes CASSVRGQPQHF.

This clonotype has only a few counts. V usage is TRBV29-1 and J usage is TRBJ2-5, with 12 bases lining up with TRBD2. The CDR3 has 15 residues. The germline V gene encodes CDR1 SQVTM and CDR2 ANQGSEA. The V and J ends lost 5 bases and 1 base, in that order; junction bases with no gene match: 5. The CDR3 coding sequence is TGCAGCGTTATCAGGACTAGCGGGACCCAAGAGACCCAGTACTTC. It specifies CSVIRTSGTQETQYF.

The chain uses TRBV6-5 and TRBJ2-2; unclear D gene. V lost 11 bases to trimming and J lost 0 bases, with 7 bases between them. Germline assignment: CDR1 MNHEY and CDR2 SVGAGI. The CDR3 sequence is 12 residues long. CDR3 region: CAAASNTGELFF. The CDR3 region has the DNA TGTGCCGCCGCCTCGAACACCGGGGAGCTGTTTTTT.

The rearrangement links TRBV7-8 to TRBJ1-5; weak D call: TRBD1 (6 bases). Germline CDR1 SGHVS, CDR2 FQNEAQ. CDR3 length: 13 amino acids. The V end lost 6 bases, the J end lost 2 bases, and 8 bases lay between the germline ends. In DNA form, the CDR3 reads TGTGCCAGCAGTCAGGGGCGCAATCAGCCCCAGCATTTT. Its protein product is CASSQGRNQPQHF.

V gene TRBV20-1 combines with J gene TRBJ2-3, with D possibly called TRBD1 or TRBD2 (5 bases each). CDR1 DFQATT and CDR2 SNEGSKA come from the germline V gene (reference sequence). The V end lost 6 bases, the J end lost 14 bases, and 24 bases lay between the germline ends. The CDR3 is 13 residues long. The CDR3 is CSAQQPGTPRAYF. The CDR3 DNA sequence: TGCAGTGCCCAACAACCCGGGACGCCCAGGGCGTATTTT.

V is TRBV4-3 and J is TRBJ1-1; maybe TRBD1 (5 bases). CDR3 length: 13 residues. From germline, CDR1 is LGHNA and CDR2 YSLEER. Trimming pared 0 bases from V and 8 bases from J, leaving 10 bases between. CDR3 sequence (DNA): TGCGCCAGCAGCCAAGATGGGCAGGGAGAAGCTTTCTTT. It is translated as CASSQDGQGEAFF.

The rearrangement uses TRBV5-5 and TRBJ1-2; D remains unclear. The CDR3 has 12 residues. V lost 0 bases, J lost 7 bases, and 7 bases lay in between. Looked up from germline, CDR1 is SGHKS and CDR2 is YYEKEE (reference sequence). The CDR3 spells CASSLVLLGYTF. In nucleotides, the CDR3 is TGTGCCAGCAGCTTGGTTCTACTTGGCTACACCTTC.